This entry describes one T cell receptor beta chain. Antigen unknown. The sample is drawn from a study of T cells in Graves' hyperthyroidism and ophthalmopathy. The wider study: Peripheral blood samples were taken at initial diagnosis, prior to any treatment. The study's findings and limits: Classification by a 13 V-J model distinguished ophthalmopathy from stable hyperthyroidism.

The source material, RNA transcripts, was used to amplify TCR beta CDR3 regions. Researchers ran a first-round RT-PCR on the TCR CDR3 using the HTBI primer set. MiXCR was run by TCRdb on the multiplex PCR reads, yielding one entry per CDR3 protein. The data show about 480,000 distinct CDR3 sequences, approximately 22% seen once. At least 3 on the Clinical Activity Score was recorded for ophthalmopathy patients, who also had NOSPECS grade at least 4 and duration under 3 months. The PBMCs were sourced from fresh peripheral blood (about 9.7 ml). V dropped 2 bases and J dropped 0 bases, with 5 bases sitting between them. Germline assignment: CDR1 SQVTM and CDR2 ANQGSEA. CDR3 length: 13 amino acids.

Sequencing was done on a sample of blood. The chain has TRBV29-1 and TRBJ1-3; the D is unclear. The TCR sequence derives from a woman in her seventies with Graves' ophthalmopathy. CDR3 coding DNA: TGCAGCGTTGAAACAGACTCTGGAAACACCATATATTTT. Its translation: CSVETDSGNTIYF.